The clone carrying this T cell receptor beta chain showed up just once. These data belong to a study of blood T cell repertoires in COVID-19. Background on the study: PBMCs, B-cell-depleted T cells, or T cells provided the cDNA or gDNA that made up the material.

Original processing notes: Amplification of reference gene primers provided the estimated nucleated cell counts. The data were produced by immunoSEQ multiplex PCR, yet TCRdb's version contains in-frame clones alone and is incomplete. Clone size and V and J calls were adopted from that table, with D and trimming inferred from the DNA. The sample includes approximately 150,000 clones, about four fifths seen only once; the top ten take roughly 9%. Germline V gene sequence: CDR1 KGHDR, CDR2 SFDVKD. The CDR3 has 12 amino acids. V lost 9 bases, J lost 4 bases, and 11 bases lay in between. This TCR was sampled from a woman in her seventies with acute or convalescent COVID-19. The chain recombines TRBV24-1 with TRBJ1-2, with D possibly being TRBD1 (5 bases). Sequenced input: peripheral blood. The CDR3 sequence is CATAAGPYGYTF. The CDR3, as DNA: TGTGCCACCGCCGCAGGGCCCTATGGCTACACCTTC.